This entry lists 5 T cell receptor beta chains sequenced from one sample in a study of shared clonotypes between healthy human individuals. Naive CD8 cells lacked CD45RO, underwent positive selection for CCR7 and left out terminally differentiated effector memory CD45RA+ cells. Generated by immunoSEQ multiplex PCR, the TCRdb table keeps only in-frame clones and is missing some. The data hold roughly 1,800,000 clones, with approximately 94% observed a single time. Input material: naive CD8+ T cells sorted from blood. The receptor source for this set is a man younger than 35 in good health.

The J gene is TRBJ2-7, the V gene TRBV9; 9 nucleotides align to TRBD2. The CDR3 is 16 residues long. From germline, CDR1 is SGDLS and CDR2 YYNGEE. V was clipped by 1 base and J by 0 bases; unmatched bases: 5. This CDR3 reads CASSVMSGGSSYEQYF. DNA of the CDR3: TGTGCCAGCAGCGTAATGAGCGGGGGGAGCTCCTACGAGCAGTACTTC.

This sequence joins TRBV28 and TRBJ2-7, with D tentatively TRBD1 (6 bases). The CDR3 spans 12 residues. Between the trimmed V and J ends, which lost 9 bases and 4 bases, there was a span of 13 bases. Germline V gene sequence: CDR1 MDHEN, CDR2 SYDVKM. The CDR3 sequence: CASTGSHYEQYF. In DNA form, the CDR3 reads TGTGCCAGTACAGGGTCCCATTACGAGCAGTACTTC.

This clone has only one observation. V and J are TRBV5-4 and TRBJ2-7; no clear D. The CDR3 totals 13 residues. Germline V lookup: CDR1 SGHNT, CDR2 YYREEE (reference sequence). Between the trimmed V and J ends, which lost 2 bases and 6 bases, there was a span of 12 bases. CDR3 DNA sequence: TGTGCCAGCAGCTTCGGGTCTTCGGCCGAGCAGTACTTC. As protein: CASSFGSSAEQYF.

With respect to this clone: This CDR3 is also generated by other DNA sequences in the sample. The chain has TRBV5-6 and TRBJ1-1; D is possibly TRBD1 (5 bases). Germline assignment: CDR1 SGHDT and CDR2 YYEEEE. Trimming removed 1 base from V and 2 bases from J, with 6 bases in between. The CDR3 is 13 amino acids. CDR3 residues: CASSLRGNTEAFF. In DNA, the CDR3 is TGTGCCAGCAGCTTGAGGGGCAACACTGAAGCTTTCTTT.

The chain is built from TRBV5-1 and TRBJ2-1; a weak D match, TRBD2 (6 bases). This CDR3 contains 20 residues. The germline CDR1 and CDR2 sequences are SGHRS and YFSETQ. V lost 0 bases and J lost 0, with 22 bases in between. The CDR3, as DNA: TGCGCCAGCAGCTTGGTTTTCCGGGACTCTTGGAGGGGCTCCTACAATGAGCAGTTCTTC. This codes for CASSLVFRDSWRGSYNEQFF.